These 10 T cell receptor beta chains originate from one sample sequenced in a study of tumor and adjacent non-tumor tissue in lung cancer. RNA was extracted from bulk tissue without any cell sorting. The normal lung tissue was taken more than 3 cm from the tumor edge. The library came from three nested PCR rounds adapted from ARM-PCR protocols. TCRdb re-analysed the multiplex PCR reads in MiXCR, keeping a single row per CDR3 protein. The table has 40,000 to 60,000 distinct CDR3 sequences, 60% to 65% seen once. Source material: distant non-tumor lung tissue. The receptors were sampled from a woman aged 70-85 years with non-small cell lung cancer.

The chain joins TRBV4-1 to TRBJ2-3; 7 nucleotides line up with TRBD2. Germline V gives CDR1 MGHRA, CDR2 YSYEKL. The trim removed 2 bases at V and 7 bases at J, leaving 6 bases unmatched. The CDR3 spans 14 residues. The CDR3 sequence is CASSQHGREYTQYF. CDR3 DNA: TGCGCCAGCAGCCAACATGGGCGGGAGTATACGCAGTATTTT.

This clonotype was seen a handful of times. The chain is built from TRBV7-2 and TRBJ1-1, with D perhaps TRBD1 (5 bases). The length of the CDR3 is 13 residues. The V gene lost 6 bases and the J gene lost 1 base, with 9 bases spanning the gap. Germline V CDR1 and CDR2: SGHTA, FQGNSA. CDR3 amino acids: CASSQDKNTEAFF. CDR3 in DNA: TGTGCCAGCAGTCAGGACAAGAACACTGAAGCTTTCTTT.

The chain has TRBV5-1 and TRBJ2-7; the D gene is possibly TRBD2 (6 bases). V was pared by 0 bases and J by 8 bases, with 12 bases between. This CDR3 contains 13 residues. The germline V gene encodes CDR1 SGHRS and CDR2 YFSETQ. CDR3 bases: TGCGCCAGCAGCTTGGGCGGGGCGGGAAAGCAGTACTTC. It encodes CASSLGGAGKQYF.

The table lists this clonotype with many counts. The rearrangement uses TRBV20-1 and TRBJ2-5; TRBD2 agrees at 9 bases. Per germline, CDR1 DFQATT and CDR2 SNEGSKA (reference sequence). V dropped 5 bases and J dropped 2; count of bases not matched to a gene: 6. The CDR3 runs 14 residues. Here the CDR3 reads CSARKTSGQETQYF. The CDR3 nucleotides read TGCAGTGCTCGGAAGACTAGCGGACAAGAGACCCAGTACTTC.

A single count supports this clonotype. An end of the junction does not agree with germline; a read error may underlie this. V gene TRBV11-1 combines with J gene TRBJ2-3; D may match TRBD1 or TRBD2 (7 bases each). This CDR3 comprises 16 residues. Germline CDR1 is SGHAT and CDR2 is FQDESV (reference sequence). CDR3 coding DNA: TGTGCTAGCAGCATAGTGGGGGGGACAGTCAGAAATACGCGGTATTTT. Amino acid sequence: CASSIVGGTVRNTRYF.

This clonotype appeared a single time. The chain has TRBV6-5 and TRBJ1-5; tentatively, D is TRBD1 (5 bases). The germline CDR1 and CDR2 sequences are MNHEY and SVGAGI. The CDR3 is 14 residues long. The germline V and J ends were trimmed by 7 bases and 7 bases, with 17 bases remaining between them. The CDR3 DNA reads as TGTGCCAGCAATGCAGGGTTTGACAAGCAGCCCCAGCATTTT. Amino acids: CASNAGFDKQPQHF.

For this clonotype: The junction departs from germline at one end; a sequencing error may be responsible. The V call is TRBV7-9, the J call TRBJ2-1; 7 positions agree with TRBD2. The CDR3 runs 14 residues. Germline values: CDR1 SEHNR, CDR2 FQNEAQ (reference sequence). The CDR3 loop is CDSSSGLSYNEQFF. CDR3 DNA: TGTGACAGCAGCTCGGGACTATCCTACAATGAGCAGTTCTTC.

At least ten counts were recorded for this clonotype. The chain joins TRBV5-1 to TRBJ1-1, with TRBD1 identical over 7 bases. CDR1 is SGHRS, CDR2 YFSETQ, per germline. This CDR3 has 14 residues. Unmatched junction bases numbered 5, after V lost 6 bases and J lost 0 bases. CDR3 in DNA: TGCGCCAGCACGTCCGGGACAGTGAACACTGAAGCTTTCTTT. Its translation: CASTSGTVNTEAFF.

J is TRBJ1-3 and V is TRBV7-9; no clear D. Trimming took 5 bases from V and 1 from J, leaving 9 bases between them. From germline, CDR1 is SEHNR and CDR2 FQNEAQ (reference sequence). CDR3 length: 14 residues. The CDR3 loop is CASSPSRSGNTIYF. CDR3 nucleotide sequence: TGTGCCAGCAGCCCAAGCAGGTCTGGAAACACCATATATTTT.

With respect to this clonotype: No conserved phenylalanine or tryptophan is present at the end of the CDR3, so a read error is the likely explanation. V gene TRBV6-5 combines with J gene TRBJ1-2, with TRBD1 matching over 8 bases. Germline V gene data show CDR1 as MNHEY and CDR2 as SVGAGI. The CDR3 has 16 amino acids. Here the CDR3 DNA reads TGTGCCAACAGTTATCAAACCGGGACAGGTCACTATGGCTACACCCTC. Protein product: CANSYQTGTGHYGYTL.